A selection of T cell receptor beta chains follows, all from one sample in a study of blood T cell repertoires in COVID-19. The protocol was immunoSEQ multiplex PCR, while the TCRdb copy is restricted to in-frame clones and leaves out a portion. Of fewer than 250,000 clones in the sample, approximately 86% were seen once. The sample comprised PBMCs or T cells enriched from blood (not recorded which). The source of these receptors is a woman between 45 and 65 years old with acute COVID-19. CDR3s include the opening cysteine and the closing phenylalanine or tryptophan.

>TRBJ1-5|TRBV27
CASSLRGLNQPQHF
>TRBJ2-2|TRBV9
CASSPPVGGRGIGELFF
>TRBJ1-3|TRBV28
CASSLDRAGNTIYF
>TRBJ2-7|TRBV7-3
CASSLVPGYEQYF
>TRBJ2-1|TRBV27
CASTTWFF
>TRBJ2-7|TRBV27
CASSQAPGQVYEQYF
>TRBJ2-1|TRBV9
CASSPQDYNEQFF
>TRBJ2-2|TRBV19
CASSRLAGGKTGELFF
>TRBJ2-1|TRBV27
CASRAGYPYNEQFF
>TRBJ2-3|TRBV27
CASSPRGSGGRDTQYF
>TRBJ1-6|TRBV2
CASSEVRSPLHF
>TRBJ2-7|TRBV30
CAWSVRGGARPYEQYF
>TRBJ1-1|TRBV7-9
CASSSSGQGWTEAFF
>TRBJ2-1|TRBV6-1
CASSEVTGISNEQFF
>TRBJ2-7|TRBV7-2
CASSLYQTSIGEQYF
>TRBJ2-5|TRBV29-1
CSVLGTSSKETQYF
>TRBJ2-1|TRBV6-5
CASSSPGLAGFYEQFF
>TRBJ2-7|TRBV6-1
CASSETGYSYEQYF
>TRBJ2-5|TRBV12-5
CASGLSPEEETQYF
>TRBJ1-2|TRBV27
CASTSSPRGNYGYTF
>TRBJ2-2|TRBV4-2
CASSQVGLAANTGELFF
>TRBJ1-5|TRBV28
CASSLGTNQHF
>TRBJ2-3|TRBV19
CASSWVAPDTQYF
>TRBJ2-1|TRBV6-7
CASSCPIRLAGGSGEQFF
>TRBJ2-1|TRBV10-3
CATGTSGPYNEQFF
>TRBJ1-5|TRBV28
CASSITQGASNQPQHF
>TRBJ2-7|TRBV28
CASSLADAFYEQYF
>TRBJ1-2|TRBV19
CASSISTGSYGYTF
>TRBJ2-2|TRBV25-1
CASSDPLGTSGSSGELFF
>TRBJ2-2|TRBV7-3
CASSLQPGQGDTGELFF
>TRBJ1-4|TRBV7-9
CASSLGPRTATNEKLFF
>TRBJ2-4|TRBV28
CASSSWGRGNAKNIQYF
>TRBJ2-3|TRBV19
CASRLSSGRGTDTQYF
>TRBJ2-3|TRBV7-3
CASSSPAGLALGTDTQYF
>TRBJ2-3|TRBV9
CASSEGPSSGRGGDTQYF
>TRBJ2-7|TRBV10-3
CAISGTSNDEQYF
>TRBJ1-1|TRBV5-5
CASERGGALEAFF
>TRBJ2-2|TRBV7-7
CATGTSGIETGELFF
>TRBJ1-1|TRBV28
CASSPGTEAFF
>TRBJ2-1|TRBV5-1
CASSGGQGYFNEQFF
>TRBJ2-3|TRBV6-5
CASSSGLGADTQYF
>TRBJ2-1|TRBV7-2
CASSHPWGPDNEQFF
>TRBJ2-7|TRBV27
CASSRGLAGGSPYEQYF
>TRBJ2-1|TRBV19
CASRGLSNGEQFF
>TRBJ2-1|TRBV6-5
CASRRLAGDEQFF
>TRBJ2-2|TRBV7-9
CASRPGLAGYTGELFF
>TRBJ2-2|TRBV18
CASSPPPARNGELFF
>TRBJ1-2|TRBV9
CASSVEDRHYGYTF
>TRBJ2-5|TRBV3-1/TRBV3-2
CASSRTSGGQETQYF
>TRBJ2-7|TRBV3-1/TRBV3-2
CASSQAGTSGDYEQYF
>TRBJ2-7|TRBV28
CASSSATGVDEQYF
>TRBJ2-3|TRBV5-1
CASSLGLGTSTDTQYF
>TRBJ2-7|TRBV15
CATSRSGEGIYEQYF
>TRBJ2-5|TRBV5-1
CASSLAPVGIQETQYF
>TRBJ2-7|TRBV27
CASSLLGQGYEQYF
>TRBJ2-3|TRBV2
CASSPRDNKYF
>TRBJ1-2|TRBV24-1
CATSDYSPHGHGYTF
>TRBJ2-2|TRBV14
CATRTGGTGELFF